The 4 T cell receptor beta chains listed next were all sequenced from one sample in a study of regulatory T cells in long-lasting Graves disease. Libraries of TCR beta came from iRepertoire HTBI primers plus Arm-PCR of CDR3 regions. MiXCR, run by TCRdb on the multiplex PCR reads, gives a single entry per CDR3 protein. Of more than 300,000 distinct CDR3 sequences listed, roughly 23% are singletons. Time point denoted: persistent/refractory GD, antithyroid drugs over 5 years with positive TRAb. PBMC RNA served as the TCR library source. The sample in question was peripheral blood mononuclear cells (PBMCs), obtained when the disease was refractory, from a patient treated with antithyroid drugs. The source of these receptors is a woman between 40 and 50 years old with Graves disease.

The V call is TRBV6-2 or TRBV6-3, the J call TRBJ2-3; D gene uncertain. The germline CDR1 and CDR2 sequences are MNHEY and SVGEGT. V shed 4 bases and J shed 1 base, with 6 bases lying between them. The CDR3 spans 13 residues. The CDR3: CASSSPGTDTQYF. DNA of the CDR3: TGTGCCAGCAGTTCACCGGGCACAGATACGCAGTATTTT.

V is TRBV29-1 and J is TRBJ1-6, with TRBD1 matching over 7 bases. Germline V gives CDR1 SQVTM, CDR2 ANQGSEA. The CDR3 spans 12 residues. Trimming removed 7 bases from V and 7 bases from J; junction bases left unmatched: 4. CDR3 sequence (DNA): TGCAGCGCCCGGGACAGAAATTCACCCCTCCACTTT. It encodes CSARDRNSPLHF.

The chain couples TRBV6-1 to TRBJ2-4; 7 bases are a match to TRBD1. Germline-derived CDR1 and CDR2 are MNHNS and SASEGT. The CDR3 length is 15 residues. The V and J ends lost 4 bases and 5 bases, in that order; junction bases with no gene match: 8. CDR3: CASSVQGIWENIQYF. CDR3 coding DNA: TGTGCCAGCAGTGTACAGGGGATTTGGGAAAACATTCAGTACTTC.

Turning to this clonotype: A read error may explain this, as a much larger clone is one base away. The chain combines TRBV6-2 or TRBV6-3 with TRBJ2-2; a possible D gene is TRBD2 (7 bases). Germline CDR1 MNHEY, CDR2 SVGEGT. The CDR3 length is 18 residues. CDR3 sequence reads: CASSRHWGGTLLTGKLFF. The CDR3 DNA sequence: TGTGCCAGCTCGAGACATTGGGGGGGGACATTACTCACCGGGAAGCTGTTTTTT.